The 23 T cell receptor beta chains listed next were all sequenced from one sample in a study of blood T cell repertoires in COVID-19. This table comes from immunoSEQ multiplex PCR, and its TCRdb copy is limited to in-frame clones, with some not included. The table includes approximately 85,000 clones, over 85% detected once. Sequencing input: peripheral blood. All receptors come from a man over 45 with acute or convalescent COVID-19.

CDR3 region: CASSYQGSTDTQYF. The DNA for the CDR3 is TGTGCCAGTAGTTACCAGGGGAGCACAGATACGCAGTATTTT. The chain joins TRBV19 to TRBJ2-3; TRBD1 might be the D (6 bases). This CDR3 spans 14 amino acids. V gave up 5 bases and J gave up 0 bases, with 9 bases separating them. From germline, CDR1 is LNHDA and CDR2 SQIVND (reference sequence).

The genes are TRBV9 and TRBJ1-4, with D possibly matching TRBD1 (5 bases). V was cut by 0 bases and J by 2 bases, with 8 bases left in between. Looked up from germline, CDR1 is SGDLS and CDR2 is YYNGEE. The CDR3 sequence is 15 residues long. This chain's CDR3 is CASSVGGSTNEKLFF. Here the CDR3 DNA reads TGTGCCAGCAGCGTAGGGGGCAGCACTAATGAAAAACTGTTTTTT.

The chain employs TRBV2 and TRBJ2-1; D may be TRBD2 (5 bases). Germline loops: CDR1 SNHLY, CDR2 FYNNEI. The V end lost 1 base, the J end lost 3 bases, and 7 bases lay between the germline ends. The length of the CDR3 is 14 residues. The CDR3 region has the DNA TGTGCCAGCAGTGAAGGAGGACTCTACAATGAGCAGTTCTTC. This translates into CASSEGGLYNEQFF.

This clone was observed a single time. The chain employs TRBV3-1 (or the pseudogene TRBV3-2) and TRBJ1-1, with D hard to call. With 5 bases removed from V and 8 bases from J, the gap between germline ends came to 12 bases. The CDR3 loop spans 12 amino acids. Germline values: CDR1 LGHDT, CDR2 YNNKEL (reference sequence). The CDR3: CASSSLLEEAFF. The CDR3 bases are TGTGCCAGCAGCTCTCTCCTCGAGGAAGCTTTCTTT.

V gene TRBV19 combines with J gene TRBJ1-1; D is uncertain. This CDR3 region has 15 residues. Trimming shortened V by 5 bases and J by 0 bases, and 13 bases separated the two germline ends. CDR1 is LNHDA, CDR2 SQIVND, per germline (reference sequence). The CDR3 nucleotides read TGTGCCAGTAGTCCCGCCGGAGGCATGAACACTGAAGCTTTCTTT. The encoded protein is CASSPAGGMNTEAFF. Supplemented by reference TRBV19 and TRBJ1-1, the full variable domain reads DGGITQSPKYLFRKEGQNVTLSCEQNLNHDAMYWYRQDPGQGLRLIYYSQIVNDFQKGDIAEGYSVSREKKESFPLTVTSAQKNPTAFYLCASSPAGGMNTEAFFGQGTRLTVV.

The table lists this clone with a count of one. The chain couples TRBV29-1 to TRBJ1-5, with 8 bases that match TRBD1. After removal of 6 bases from V and 6 bases from J, the junction contained 4 bases not matched to a gene. The germline V gene encodes CDR1 SQVTM and CDR2 ANQGSEA. CDR3 length: 12 residues. As DNA, the CDR3 is TGCAGCGTCCGAGACAGGGGTCAGCCCCAGCATTTT. It codes for CSVRDRGQPQHF.

The chain couples TRBV29-1 to TRBJ2-5; 8 bases agree with TRBD1. The CDR3 consists of 12 residues. The germline V gene encodes CDR1 SQVTM and CDR2 ANQGSEA. The junction had 5 bases not matched to a gene; V was cut back by 7 bases and J by 4 bases. CDR3 loop: CSAGGIRETQYF. The CDR3 nucleotides read TGCAGCGCAGGGGGCATAAGAGAGACCCAGTACTTC. The full variable domain, with the rest looked up from reference TRBV29-1 and TRBJ2-5, is SAVISQKPSRDICQRGTSLTIQCQVDSQVTMMFWYRQQPGQSLTLIATANQGSEATYESGFVIDKFPISRPNLTFSTLTVSNMSPEDSSIYLCSAGGIRETQYFGPGTRLLVL.

The V call is TRBV14, the J call TRBJ2-3, with D perhaps matching TRBD2 (5 bases). The CDR3 has 14 residues. V lost 3 bases to trimming and J lost 0 bases, with 7 bases between them. Per germline, CDR1 SGHDN and CDR2 FVKESK. CDR3 DNA sequence: TGTGCCAGCAGCCACGCGGGTAGCACAGATACGCAGTATTTT. It codes for CASSHAGSTDTQYF.

The DNA of the CDR3 is TGTGCCAGCTCACCGCGGGTGGATACGAACACCGGGGAGCTGTTTTTT. This translates into CASSPRVDTNTGELFF. V and J are TRBV18 and TRBJ2-2, with D perhaps TRBD2 (5 bases). The CDR3 spans 16 residues. In germline, CDR1 is KGHSH, CDR2 LQKENI. Trimming removed 3 bases from V and 0 bases from J, with 11 bases in between. The full variable domain, rest sourced from reference TRBV18 and TRBJ2-2, is NAGVMQNPRHLVRRRGQEARLRCSPMKGHSHVYWYRQLPEEGLKFMVYLQKENIIDESGMPKERFSAEFPKEGPSILRIQQVVRGDSAAYFCASSPRVDTNTGELFFGEGSRLTVL.

The rearrangement links TRBV7-9 to TRBJ1-2; TRBD1 matches 7 bases. The J segment lost 4 bases and the V segment lost 4 bases, leaving 12 bases of the junction unmatched. Germline V gene sequence: CDR1 SEHNR, CDR2 FQNEAQ (reference sequence). This CDR3 has 16 residues. In DNA, the CDR3 is TGTGCCAGCAGCTCGAATACCTACCGGGACAGCTATGGCTACACCTTC. It yields the protein CASSSNTYRDSYGYTF.

The chain uses TRBV24-1 and TRBJ2-1; D might be TRBD2 (5 bases). The germline V and J ends were trimmed by 5 bases and 4 bases, with 8 bases remaining between them. The CDR3 runs 13 residues. CDR1 is KGHDR and CDR2 is SFDVKD in the germline V gene. The CDR3 DNA follows: TGTGCCACCAGTGTTGCGGGTTACAATGAGCAGTTCTTC. This encodes CATSVAGYNEQFF.

The genes are TRBV6-5 and TRBJ1-2, with a tentative D call TRBD1 (6 bases). The CDR3 has 13 amino acids. Germline assignment: CDR1 MNHEY and CDR2 SVGAGI. The V end was cut by 2 bases, the J end by 3 bases, with 7 bases between. In DNA, the CDR3 is TGTGCCAGCAGTTACAACAGGGACTATGGCTACACCTTC. Protein: CASSYNRDYGYTF.

This chain uses TRBV3-1 (or the pseudogene TRBV3-2) with TRBJ2-7; D remains unclear. CDR3 length equals 18 residues. The V gene lost 1 base and the J gene lost 0 bases, with 19 bases spanning the gap. Germline values: CDR1 LGHDT, CDR2 YNNKEL (reference sequence). The CDR3 loop reads CASSQAGPKLSNSYEQYV. The CDR3 DNA is TGTGCCAGCAGCCAAGCAGGTCCTAAGCTTAGTAACTCCTACGAGCAGTACGTC.

V usage is TRBV2 and J usage is TRBJ1-6, with D possibly being TRBD1 (5 bases). This CDR3 has 14 amino acids. Germline lookup yields CDR1 SNHLY and CDR2 FYNNEI. With 6 bases removed from V and 7 bases from J, the gap between germline ends came to 13 bases. This chain's CDR3 is CASRIRAENSPLHF. CDR3 sequence (DNA): TGTGCCAGCAGGATCAGGGCGGAAAATTCACCCCTCCACTTT.

The V call is TRBV4-2, the J call TRBJ2-2, with TRBD2 matching 12 bases. The germline gives CDR1 LGHNA, CDR2 YNFKEQ. The CDR3 contains 15 residues. Trimming at V came to 1 base and at J to 6 bases, leaving 0 bases not matched to a gene. The CDR3 bases are TGTGCCAGCAGCCAAGGACTAGCGGGGGCCGGGGAGCTGTTTTTT. Its translation: CASSQGLAGAGELFF.

This clone has only a few counts. The V and J genes are TRBV5-1 and TRBJ1-2, with a tentative D call TRBD1 (6 bases). Trimming pared 0 bases from V and 8 bases from J, leaving 11 bases between. Per the germline V gene, CDR1 is SGHRS and CDR2 is YFSETQ. The CDR3 sequence is 13 residues long. CDR3 bases: TGCGCCAGCAGCTTGGACAGGGCGGAAGGCTACACCTTC. Amino acid sequence: CASSLDRAEGYTF.

This clone was observed once. This chain uses TRBV7-9 with TRBJ1-2; D call uncertain. CDR3 size: 15 residues. The ends were cut back, 4 bases at V and 1 base at J, with 13 bases in the middle. Germline V gene sequence: CDR1 SEHNR, CDR2 FQNEAQ (reference sequence). The chain's CDR3 is CASSSSLGSNYGYTF. DNA of the CDR3: TGTGCCAGCAGCTCGTCGTTGGGGAGTAACTATGGCTACACCTTC.

The chain employs TRBV4-1 and TRBJ2-2, with 9 positions matching TRBD1. With 4 bases clipped from V and 5 bases from J, the junction kept 11 bases outside the gene matches. Per the germline V gene, CDR1 is MGHRA and CDR2 is YSYEKL. This CDR3 contains 17 residues. CDR3 sequence reads: CASSPFFTGGETGELFF. In nucleotides, the CDR3 is TGCGCCAGCAGCCCTTTCTTCACAGGGGGCGAAACCGGGGAGCTGTTTTTT.

The chain uses TRBV5-1 and TRBJ2-5, with no clear D. CDR1 is SGHRS and CDR2 is YFSETQ in the germline V gene. The CDR3 covers 15 residues. Trimming stripped 0 bases from V and 1 base from J, with 10 bases between. Here the CDR3 reads CASSLESISQETQYF. The CDR3 DNA reads as TGCGCCAGCAGCTTGGAAAGCATCTCCCAAGAGACCCAGTACTTC.

The CDR3 bases are TGTGCCAGCAGTGAAACAGTCGGGGTCGGGGAGCTGTTTTTT. Translated: CASSETVGVGELFF. The gene calls are TRBV6-1 and TRBJ2-2, with D possibly TRBD2 on 5 matching bases. Germline CDR1 is MNHNS and CDR2 is SASEGT. Between the trimmed V and J ends, which lost 2 bases and 7 bases, there was a span of 11 bases. The CDR3 totals 14 residues.

The chain carries TRBV29-1 and TRBJ2-7, with TRBD2 identical over 7 bases. The V gene's germline CDR1 is SQVTM and CDR2 ANQGSEA. This CDR3 is 13 amino acids long. V gave up 4 bases and J gave up 3 bases; unmatched junction bases: 6. The CDR3 is CSVVLADFYEQYF. For the CDR3, the DNA is TGCAGCGTTGTGCTAGCGGACTTCTACGAGCAGTACTTC.

The chain uses TRBV12-5 and TRBJ2-3, with 10 bases fitting TRBD2. The CDR3 loop spans 19 amino acids. V shed 1 base and J 5 bases; nucleotides not matched to a gene: 15. CDR1 is LGHNT and CDR2 is FRNRAP in the germline V gene. The CDR3 loop reads CASGLGHVVVSGGGDTQYF. The CDR3 bases are TGTGCTAGTGGTTTGGGGCACGTAGTCGTAAGCGGGGGGGGAGATACGCAGTATTTT.

The chain has TRBV5-1 and TRBJ2-3; 10 nucleotides line up with TRBD1. Germline V gene lookup returns CDR1 SGHRS and CDR2 YFSETQ. The CDR3 covers 15 residues. V shed 4 bases and J 6 bases; nucleotides not matched to a gene: 8. The CDR3 loop reads CASSTQTGGVDTQYF. CDR3 DNA: TGCGCCAGCAGCACCCAGACAGGGGGCGTGGATACGCAGTATTTT. The whole variable domain, filled in from reference TRBV5-1 and TRBJ2-3, reads KAGVTQTPRYLIKTRGQQVTLSCSPISGHRSVSWYQQTPGQGLQFLFEYFSETQRNKGNFPGRFSGRQFSNSRSEMNVSTLELGDSALYLCASSTQTGGVDTQYFGPGTRLTVL.